This record looks at one T cell receptor beta chain sequence and its context. This clone was recorded at least ten times. It has no known antigen specificity. Base quality data are lacking; no much larger clone is found one base away. These data originate in a study of shared clonotypes between healthy human individuals (dated by TCRdb to 2018 to 2021). At the level of the whole study: The cohort included a few men and a couple of women between 18 and 49 years of age. Per donor, leukapheresis produced somewhere between about 0.8 and 9 billion PBMCs. Libraries were prepared and TCR repertoires were sequenced by different laboratories using diverse techniques, in order to increase sequencing depth and limit assay-specific biases. The study deeply sequenced blood TCR repertoires of 5 or 6 healthy adults to estimate repertoire size and the extent of clonotype sharing between individuals.

What the study reported, not specific to this receptor: The small number of donors limited the genetic and exposure-history diversity represented. Sampling was restricted to blood, and TCR repertoires in tissue are likely to differ from TCR repertoires in blood. Pairwise subsampling indicated that sequencing depth was expected to affect the degree of clonotype sharing among donors.

TCR CDR3 regions were amplified from genomic DNA by multiplex PCR using the deep immunoSEQ assay. For each cell subset, the extracted genomic DNA was distributed evenly across all wells of several immunoSEQ 96-well plates, and each plate served as one replicate. Each replicate PCR for unsorted PBMC received 300 to 350 ng genomic DNA, equal to 25,000 to 30,000 T cell genomes. Ten immunoSEQ deep assay plates were used to sequence the unsorted PBMC genomic DNA. The purified libraries were quantified using a Qubit 3.0 fluorometer, sized with a Bioanalyzer 2100, and then quantified again using the KAPA Library Quantification kit. Every immunoSEQ 96-well plate was sequenced on a dedicated single-read 150-cycle Illumina NextSeq 550 flow cell. The authors processed their data as follows. Because only junctional sequences without quality scores were contained in the immunoSEQ output, filtering matching that applied to full-length reads could not be performed. Sequences were annotated with PyIR, a Python wrapper for IgBLAST v1.9, and V/J genes and CDR3 were assigned using IMGT germline references. Reads were filtered out if the reads had weak V/J assignments (E-value above 1e-6), no CDR3, stop codons, out-of-frame junctions, or ambiguous translated residues. V3J clonotypes were defined as sequences sharing the same inferred V gene, J gene, and CDR3 amino acid sequence. Percentage overlap between repertoires was calculated by dividing the number of shared unique clonotypes by the size of the smaller repertoire. RTK rarefaction, the Chao1 estimator, and Recon v2.1 estimates of unobserved clonotypes were used to assess repertoire richness. TCRdb retrieved this table from immuneACCESS and kept in-frame rearrangements only. Not all clones are present; in checked studies, unresolved V genes account for under half, and no reason is known for the remainder. The V and J calls and the clone size are those of that table, but D and trimming were determined from the DNA. The sample data list about 520,000 clones, and 60% to 80% of these were observed just once. The ten largest clones add up to around 12% of the sample.

The CDR1 and CDR2 encoded by the germline V gene (reference sequence) are MNHNY and SVGAGI. The CDR3 goes from the cysteine to the phenylalanine over 13 residues. The only DNA kept is the CDR3, 39 bases in frame from the first base. V is clipped by 5 bases and J by 4 bases, and the sequence between their germline boundaries is 11 bases long. Healthy HIV-negative adults with no recently reported acute infections or vaccinations were included as donors. All donors were Caucasian adults living in Nashville, Tennessee, USA. For unsorted samples, tens of millions of PBMCs were counted, and genomic DNA was extracted using the QIAamp DNA Blood Mini kit. Blood was collected by leukapheresis, and PBMCs were isolated by Ficoll-Histopaque density gradient centrifugation and then cryopreserved in liquid nitrogen vapor phase.

This clonotype originated in a woman aged 40 to 55 in good health. Some clones in this sample may be carry-over from other donors' samples. The rearranged segments are TRBV6-6 and TRBJ1-1; the best D guess is TRBD1, with 5 bases matching. Sequencing was performed on PBMCs. The DNA sequence reads TGTGCCAGCAGTGGGACGGGGCGCACTGAAGCTTTCTTT. This translates into CASSGTGRTEAFF.